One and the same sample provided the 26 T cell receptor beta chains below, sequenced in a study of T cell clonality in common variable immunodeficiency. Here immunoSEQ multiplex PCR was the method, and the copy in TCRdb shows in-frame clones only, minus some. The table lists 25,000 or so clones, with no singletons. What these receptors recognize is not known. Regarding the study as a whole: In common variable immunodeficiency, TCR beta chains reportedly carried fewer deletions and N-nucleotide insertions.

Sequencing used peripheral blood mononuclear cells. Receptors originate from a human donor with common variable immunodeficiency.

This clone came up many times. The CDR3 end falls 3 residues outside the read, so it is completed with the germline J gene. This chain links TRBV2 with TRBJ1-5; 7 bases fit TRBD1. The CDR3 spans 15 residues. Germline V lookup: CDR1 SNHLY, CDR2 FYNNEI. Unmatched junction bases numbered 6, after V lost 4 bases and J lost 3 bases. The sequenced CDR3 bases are TGTGCCAGCAGTGCTTACAGGGGTTACAATCAGCCC. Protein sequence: CASSAYRGYNQP. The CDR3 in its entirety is CASSAYRGYNQPQHF.

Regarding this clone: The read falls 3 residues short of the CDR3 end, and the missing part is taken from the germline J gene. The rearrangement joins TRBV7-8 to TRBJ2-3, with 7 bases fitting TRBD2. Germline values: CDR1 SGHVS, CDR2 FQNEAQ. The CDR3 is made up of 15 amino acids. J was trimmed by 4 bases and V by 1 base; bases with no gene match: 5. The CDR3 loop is CASSLGRTRADTQYF. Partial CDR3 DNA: TGTGCCAGCAGCTTAGGACGGACTAGGGCAGATACG.

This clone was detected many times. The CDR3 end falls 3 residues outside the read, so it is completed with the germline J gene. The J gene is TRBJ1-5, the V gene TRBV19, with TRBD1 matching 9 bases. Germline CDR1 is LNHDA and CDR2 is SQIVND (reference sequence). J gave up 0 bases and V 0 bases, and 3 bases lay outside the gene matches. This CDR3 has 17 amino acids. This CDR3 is CASSIDTGGSSNQPQHF. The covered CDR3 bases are TGTGCCAGTAGTATAGATACAGGGGGCAGTAGCAATCAGCCC.

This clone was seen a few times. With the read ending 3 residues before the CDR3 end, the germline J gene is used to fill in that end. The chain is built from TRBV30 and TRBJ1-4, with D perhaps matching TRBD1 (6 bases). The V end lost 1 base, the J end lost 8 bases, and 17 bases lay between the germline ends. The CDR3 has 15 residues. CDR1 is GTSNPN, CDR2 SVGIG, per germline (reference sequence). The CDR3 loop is CAWSAGMGAGEKLFF. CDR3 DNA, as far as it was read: TGTGCCTGGAGTGCAGGTATGGGGGCTGGGGAAAAA.

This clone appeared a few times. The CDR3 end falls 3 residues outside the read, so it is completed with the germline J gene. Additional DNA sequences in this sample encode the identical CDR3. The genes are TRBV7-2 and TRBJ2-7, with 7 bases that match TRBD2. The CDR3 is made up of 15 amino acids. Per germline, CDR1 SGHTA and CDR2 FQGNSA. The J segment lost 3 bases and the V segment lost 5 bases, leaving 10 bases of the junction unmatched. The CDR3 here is CASSRSGSGIYEQYF. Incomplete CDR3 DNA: TGTGCCAGCAGCCGGTCGGGGAGCGGGATCTACGAG.

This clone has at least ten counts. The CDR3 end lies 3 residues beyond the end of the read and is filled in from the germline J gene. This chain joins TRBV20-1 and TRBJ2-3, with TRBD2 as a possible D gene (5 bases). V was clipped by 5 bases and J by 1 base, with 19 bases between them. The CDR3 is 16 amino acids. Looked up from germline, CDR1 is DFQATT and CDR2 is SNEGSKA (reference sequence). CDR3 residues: CSADPSSPAGTDTQYF. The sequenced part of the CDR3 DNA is TGCAGTGCTGACCCCTCCTCACCAGCGGGCACAGATACG.

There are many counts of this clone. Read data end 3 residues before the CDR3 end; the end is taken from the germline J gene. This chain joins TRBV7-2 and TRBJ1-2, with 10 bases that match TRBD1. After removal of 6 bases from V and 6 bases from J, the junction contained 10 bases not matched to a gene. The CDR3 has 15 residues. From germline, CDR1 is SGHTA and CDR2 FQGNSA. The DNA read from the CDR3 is TGTGCCAGCAGTTTTACCCAGGACAGGGGGAATGGC. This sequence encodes CASSFTQDRGNG. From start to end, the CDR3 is CASSFTQDRGNGYTF. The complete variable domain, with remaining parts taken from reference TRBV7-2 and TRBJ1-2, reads GAGVSQSPSNKVTEKGKDVELRCDPISGHTALYWYRQSLGQGLEFLIYFQGNSAPDKSGLPSDRFSAERTGGSVSTLTIQRTQQEDSAVYLCASSFTQDRGNGYTFGSGTRLTVV.

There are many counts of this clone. This chain's CDR3 is CASSPRRMRYTF. CDR3 bases read: TGTGCCAGCTCACCACGGCGGATGCGC. The rearrangement links TRBV18 to TRBJ1-2; D unclear. The read gets to within 3 residues of the CDR3 end, and the germline J gene fills in the rest. Germline V gene lookup returns CDR1 KGHSH and CDR2 LQKENI. This CDR3 has 12 residues. The entire variable domain, with the rest obtained from reference TRBV18 and TRBJ1-2, is as follows: NAGVMQNPRHLVRRRGQEARLRCSPMKGHSHVYWYRQLPEEGLKFMVYLQKENIIDESGMPKERFSAEFPKEGPSILRIQQVVRGDSAAYFCASSPRRMRYTFGSGTRLTVV.

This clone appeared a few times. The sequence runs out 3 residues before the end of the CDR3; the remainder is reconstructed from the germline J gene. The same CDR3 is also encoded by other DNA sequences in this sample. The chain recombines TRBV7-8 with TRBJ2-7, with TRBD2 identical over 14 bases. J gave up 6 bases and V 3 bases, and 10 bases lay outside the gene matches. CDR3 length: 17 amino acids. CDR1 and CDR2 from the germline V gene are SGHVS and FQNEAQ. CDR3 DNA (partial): TGTGCCAGCAGCTTGGCCGGGACTAGCGGGAGAGGTGGCGAG. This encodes CASSLAGTSGRGGE. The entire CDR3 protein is CASSLAGTSGRGGEQYF.

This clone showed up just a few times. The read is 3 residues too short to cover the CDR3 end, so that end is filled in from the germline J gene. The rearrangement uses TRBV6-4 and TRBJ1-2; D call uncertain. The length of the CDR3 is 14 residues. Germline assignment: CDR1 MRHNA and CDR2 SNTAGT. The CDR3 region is CASSDGRKTVGYTF. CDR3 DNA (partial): TGTGCCAGCAGTGACGGGCGAAAAACAGTCGGC.

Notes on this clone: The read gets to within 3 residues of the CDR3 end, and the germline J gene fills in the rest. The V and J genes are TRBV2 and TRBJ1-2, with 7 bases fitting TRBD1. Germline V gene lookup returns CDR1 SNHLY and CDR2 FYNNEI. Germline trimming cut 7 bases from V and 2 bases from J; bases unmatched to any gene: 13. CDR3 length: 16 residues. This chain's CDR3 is CASTAYPGQLNYGYTF. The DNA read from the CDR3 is TGTGCCAGCACCGCATACCCGGGACAGCTAAACTATGGC.

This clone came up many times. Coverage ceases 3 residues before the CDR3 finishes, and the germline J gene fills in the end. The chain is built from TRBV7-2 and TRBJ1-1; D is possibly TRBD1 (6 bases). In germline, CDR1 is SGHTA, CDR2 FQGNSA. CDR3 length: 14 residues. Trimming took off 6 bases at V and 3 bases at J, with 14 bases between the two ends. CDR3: CASRRQGWDTEAFF. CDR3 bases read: TGTGCCAGCAGGCGTCAGGGGTGGGACACTGAA.

CDR3 DNA (partial): TGTGCCAGCAGCTGGTCATCAGGGGGAAATGGC. Amino acid sequence: CASSWSSGGNG. The complete CDR3 protein is CASSWSSGGNGYTF. V usage is TRBV7-9 and J usage is TRBJ1-2, with 7 bases lining up with TRBD1. From the germline J gene comes the end of the CDR3, since the read stops 3 residues before it. The CDR3 has 14 residues. Germline-derived CDR1 and CDR2 are SEHNR and FQNEAQ (reference sequence). The J segment lost 6 bases and the V segment lost 4 bases, leaving 8 bases of the junction unmatched.

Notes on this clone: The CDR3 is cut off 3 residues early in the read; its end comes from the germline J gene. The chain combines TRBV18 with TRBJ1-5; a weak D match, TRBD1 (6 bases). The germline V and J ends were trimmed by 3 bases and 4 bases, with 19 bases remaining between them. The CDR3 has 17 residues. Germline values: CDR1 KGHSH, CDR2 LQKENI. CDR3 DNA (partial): TGTGCCAGCTCACCCGGGGGAGCGGGGGCGGTGAATCAGCCC. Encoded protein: CASSPGGAGAVNQP. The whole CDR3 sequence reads CASSPGGAGAVNQPQHF.

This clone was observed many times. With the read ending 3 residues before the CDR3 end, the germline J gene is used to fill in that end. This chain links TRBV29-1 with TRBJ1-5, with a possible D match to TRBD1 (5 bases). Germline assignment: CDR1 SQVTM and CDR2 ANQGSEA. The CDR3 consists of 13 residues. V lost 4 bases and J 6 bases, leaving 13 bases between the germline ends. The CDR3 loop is CSVGGALGQPQHF. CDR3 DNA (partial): TGCAGCGTTGGAGGGGCCCTGGGTCAGCCC.

CDR3 bases read: TGTGCCAGTAGGCAGGACAGGAGTTCTAATCAGCCC. Its protein product is CASRQDRSSNQP. The whole CDR3 sequence is CASRQDRSSNQPQHF. The gene calls are TRBV19 and TRBJ1-5, with 7 positions matching TRBD1. The CDR3 extends 3 residues past the end of the read, so its final part is completed from the germline J gene. Germline-derived CDR1 and CDR2 are LNHDA and SQIVND (reference sequence). The trim removed 6 bases at V and 4 bases at J, leaving 9 bases unmatched. The length of the CDR3 is 15 residues.

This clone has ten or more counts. The CDR3 sequence is CASNTGGLNQPQHF. Partial CDR3 DNA: TGTGCCAGCAACACAGGGGGCCTCAATCAGCCC. V and J are TRBV2 and TRBJ1-5, with 9 bases matching TRBD1. Read data end 3 residues before the CDR3 end; the end is taken from the germline J gene. This CDR3 comprises 14 residues. V was pared by 7 bases and J by 3 bases, with 4 bases of the junction left unmatched. Germline V lookup: CDR1 SNHLY, CDR2 FYNNEI.

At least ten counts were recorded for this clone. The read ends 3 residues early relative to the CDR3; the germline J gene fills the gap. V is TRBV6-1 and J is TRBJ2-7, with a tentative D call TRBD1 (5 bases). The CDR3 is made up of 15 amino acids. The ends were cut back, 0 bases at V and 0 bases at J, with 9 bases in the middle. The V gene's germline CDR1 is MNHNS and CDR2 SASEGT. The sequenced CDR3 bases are TGTGCCAGCAGTGAAGCTTGGGGCAGCTCCTACGAG. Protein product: CASSEAWGSSYE. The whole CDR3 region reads CASSEAWGSSYEQYF.

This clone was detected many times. The part of the CDR3 DNA that was read is TGTGCCAGCAGCTTAAGGGGAGGGGATTATTCACCC. Translated, it gives CASSLRGGDYSP. The whole CDR3 protein reads CASSLRGGDYSPLHF. The rearrangement joins TRBV7-2 to TRBJ1-6, with TRBD1 as a possible D gene (5 bases). The read comes to an end 3 residues before the CDR3 does, leaving the germline J gene to fill in the end. V shed 2 bases and J shed 8 bases, with 13 bases lying between them. Looked up from germline, CDR1 is SGHTA and CDR2 is FQGNSA. This CDR3 has 15 residues.

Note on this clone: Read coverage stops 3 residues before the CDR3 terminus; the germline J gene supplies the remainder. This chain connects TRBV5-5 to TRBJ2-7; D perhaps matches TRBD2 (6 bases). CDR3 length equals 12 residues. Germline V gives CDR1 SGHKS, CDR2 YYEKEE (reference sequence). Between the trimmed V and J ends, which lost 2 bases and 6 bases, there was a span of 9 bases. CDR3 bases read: TGTGCCAGCAGCTTCGCGGGGTTCGAG. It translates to CASSFAGFE. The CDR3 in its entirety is CASSFAGFEQYF.

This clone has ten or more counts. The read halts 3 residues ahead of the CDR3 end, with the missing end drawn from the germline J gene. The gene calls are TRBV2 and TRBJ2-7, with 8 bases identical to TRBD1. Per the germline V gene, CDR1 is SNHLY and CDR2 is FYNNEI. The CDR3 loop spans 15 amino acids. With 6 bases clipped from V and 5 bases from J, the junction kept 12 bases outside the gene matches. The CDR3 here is CASRETVTGANEQYF. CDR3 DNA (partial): TGTGCCAGCAGGGAAACCGTGACAGGGGCCAACGAG.

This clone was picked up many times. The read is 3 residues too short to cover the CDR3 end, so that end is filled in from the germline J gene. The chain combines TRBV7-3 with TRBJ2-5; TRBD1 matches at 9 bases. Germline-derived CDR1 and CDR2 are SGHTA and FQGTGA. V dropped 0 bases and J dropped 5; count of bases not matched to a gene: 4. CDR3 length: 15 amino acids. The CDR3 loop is CASSLTGTGLETQYF. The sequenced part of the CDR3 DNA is TGTGCCAGCAGCTTAACCGGGACAGGGTTGGAGACC. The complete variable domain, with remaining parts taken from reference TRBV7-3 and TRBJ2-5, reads GAGVSQTPSNKVTEKGKYVELRCDPISGHTALYWYRQSLGQGPEFLIYFQGTGAADDSGLPNDRFFAVRPEGSVSTLKIQRTERGDSAVYLCASSLTGTGLETQYFGPGTRLLVL.

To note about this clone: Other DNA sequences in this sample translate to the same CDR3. The covered CDR3 bases are TGTGCCAGCAGCCCCGGGACAACGCCTGAA. Its protein is CASSPGTTPE. The full CDR3 reads CASSPGTTPEAFF. The V and J genes are TRBV11-2 and TRBJ1-1; D perhaps matches TRBD1 (6 bases). The CDR3 end is not reached by the read, which stops 3 residues before it; the germline J gene fills it in. Per germline, CDR1 SGHAT and CDR2 FQNNGV. V lost 5 bases and J 6 bases, leaving 13 bases between the germline ends. This CDR3 contains 13 residues. Together with reference TRBV11-2 and TRBJ1-1, the CDR3 gives the full variable domain: EAGVAQSPRYKIIEKRQSVAFWCNPISGHATLYWYQQILGQGPKLLIQFQNNGVVDDSQLPKDRFSAERLKGVDSTLKIQPAKLEDSAVYLCASSPGTTPEAFFGQGTRLTVV.

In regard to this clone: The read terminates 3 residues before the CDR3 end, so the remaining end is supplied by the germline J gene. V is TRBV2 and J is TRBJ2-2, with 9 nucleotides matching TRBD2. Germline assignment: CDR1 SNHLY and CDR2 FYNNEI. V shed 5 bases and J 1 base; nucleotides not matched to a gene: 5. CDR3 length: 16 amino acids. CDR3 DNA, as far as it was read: TGTGCCAGCAGTCGGGGACTAGCCGAGAACACCGGGGAG. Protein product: CASSRGLAENTGE. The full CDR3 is CASSRGLAENTGELFF.

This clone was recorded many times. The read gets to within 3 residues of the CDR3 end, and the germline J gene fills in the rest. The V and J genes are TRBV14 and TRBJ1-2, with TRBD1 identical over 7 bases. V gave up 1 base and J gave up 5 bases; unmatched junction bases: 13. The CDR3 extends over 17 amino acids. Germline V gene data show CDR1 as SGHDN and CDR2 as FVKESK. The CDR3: CASSQAGGQHPEYGYTF. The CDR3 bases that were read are TGTGCCAGCAGCCAAGCTGGGGGACAGCATCCTGAGTATGGC.

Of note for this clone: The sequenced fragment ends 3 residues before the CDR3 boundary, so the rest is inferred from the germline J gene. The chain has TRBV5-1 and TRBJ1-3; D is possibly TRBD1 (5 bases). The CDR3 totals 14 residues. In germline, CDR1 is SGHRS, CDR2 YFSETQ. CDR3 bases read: TGCGCCAGCAGTTCGGGGGGGACTAGCGGATCG. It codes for CASSSGGTSGS. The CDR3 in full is CASSSGGTSGSIYF.